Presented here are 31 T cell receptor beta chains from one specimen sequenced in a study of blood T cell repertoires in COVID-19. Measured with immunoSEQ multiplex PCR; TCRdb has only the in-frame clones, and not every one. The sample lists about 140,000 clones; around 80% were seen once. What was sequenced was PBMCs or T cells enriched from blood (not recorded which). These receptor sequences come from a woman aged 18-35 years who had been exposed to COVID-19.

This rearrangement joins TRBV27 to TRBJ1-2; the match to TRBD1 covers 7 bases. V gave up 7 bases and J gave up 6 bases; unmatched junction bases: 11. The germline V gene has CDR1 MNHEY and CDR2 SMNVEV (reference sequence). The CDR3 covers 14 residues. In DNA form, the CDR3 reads TGTGCCAGCACTACAATTGACAGGGTAAATGGCTACACCTTC. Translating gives CASTTIDRVNGYTF.

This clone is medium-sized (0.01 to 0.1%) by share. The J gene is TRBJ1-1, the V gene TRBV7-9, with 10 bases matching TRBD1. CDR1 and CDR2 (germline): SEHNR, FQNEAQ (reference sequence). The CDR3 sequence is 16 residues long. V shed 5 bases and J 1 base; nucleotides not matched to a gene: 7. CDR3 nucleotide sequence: TGTGCCAGCAGCCATCGGGACAGGGGCGCGAACACTGAAGCTTTCTTT. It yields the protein CASSHRDRGANTEAFF.

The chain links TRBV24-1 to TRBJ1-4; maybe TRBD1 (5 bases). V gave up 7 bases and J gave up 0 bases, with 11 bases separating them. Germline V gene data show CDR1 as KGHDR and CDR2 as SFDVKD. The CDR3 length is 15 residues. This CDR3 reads CATSQGGTTNEKLFF. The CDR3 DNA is TGTGCCACCAGCCAGGGTGGGACAACTAATGAAAAACTGTTTTTT.

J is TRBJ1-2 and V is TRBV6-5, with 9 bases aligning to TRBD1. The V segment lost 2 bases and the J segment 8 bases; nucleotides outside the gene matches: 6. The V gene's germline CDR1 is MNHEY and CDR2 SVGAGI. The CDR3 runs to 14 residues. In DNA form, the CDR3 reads TGTGCCAGCAGTTACACGGACAGGGGTTACGGCTACACCTTC. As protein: CASSYTDRGYGYTF.

The CDR3 sequence is CASSEQGFYEQYF. The CDR3 nucleotides are TGTGCCAGCAGTGAACAGGGATTCTACGAGCAGTACTTC. The gene calls are TRBV2 and TRBJ2-7; TRBD1 is a possible D gene (5 bases). The CDR3 loop spans 13 amino acids. Germline loops: CDR1 SNHLY, CDR2 FYNNEI. V lost 2 bases, J lost 3 bases, and 8 bases lay in between.

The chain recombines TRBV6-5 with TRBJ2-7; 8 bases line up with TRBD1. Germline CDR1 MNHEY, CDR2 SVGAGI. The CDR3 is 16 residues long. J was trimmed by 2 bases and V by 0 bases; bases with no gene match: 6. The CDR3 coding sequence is TGTGCCAGCAGTTACTCGATGACAGGGGCTACCTACGAGCAGTACTTC. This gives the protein CASSYSMTGATYEQYF.

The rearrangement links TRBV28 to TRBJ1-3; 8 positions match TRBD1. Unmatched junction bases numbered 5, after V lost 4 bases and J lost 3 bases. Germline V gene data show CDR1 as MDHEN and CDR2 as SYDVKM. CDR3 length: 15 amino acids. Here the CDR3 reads CASSSLDRGGNTIYF. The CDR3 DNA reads TGTGCCAGCAGTTCCCTAGACAGGGGTGGAAACACCATATATTTT.

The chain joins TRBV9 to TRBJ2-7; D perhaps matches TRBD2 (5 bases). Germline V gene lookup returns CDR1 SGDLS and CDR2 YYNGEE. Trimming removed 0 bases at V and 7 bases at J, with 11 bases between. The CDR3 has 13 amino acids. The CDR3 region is CASSVDPSLEQYF. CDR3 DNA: TGTGCCAGCAGCGTAGACCCTAGCCTGGAGCAGTACTTC.

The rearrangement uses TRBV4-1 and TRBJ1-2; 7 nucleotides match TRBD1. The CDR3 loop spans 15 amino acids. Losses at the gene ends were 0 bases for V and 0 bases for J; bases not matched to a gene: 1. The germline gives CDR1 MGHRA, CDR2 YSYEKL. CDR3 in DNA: TGCGCCAGCAGCCAAGATGACAGGGCTAACTATGGCTACACCTTC. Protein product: CASSQDDRANYGYTF.

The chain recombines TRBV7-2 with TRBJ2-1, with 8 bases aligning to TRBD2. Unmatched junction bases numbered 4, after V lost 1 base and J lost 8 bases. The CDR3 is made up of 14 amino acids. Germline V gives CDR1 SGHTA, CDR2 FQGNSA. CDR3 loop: CASSLVSGGDEQFF. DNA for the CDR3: TGTGCCAGCAGCTTAGTAAGCGGGGGAGATGAGCAGTTCTTC.

CDR3 sequence: CASSLITSAGELFF. CDR3 sequence (DNA): TGTGCCAGCAGCTTAATTACTAGTGCCGGGGAGCTGTTTTTT. The chain uses TRBV5-4 and TRBJ2-2, with a possible D match to TRBD2 (5 bases). The germline V and J ends were trimmed by 2 bases and 6 bases, with 11 bases remaining between them. The CDR3 length is 14 residues. Germline assignment: CDR1 SGHNT and CDR2 YYREEE (reference sequence). Drawing the rest from reference TRBV5-4 and TRBJ2-2, the complete variable domain is ETGVTQSPTHLIKTRGQQVTLRCSSQSGHNTVSWYQQALGQGPQFIFQYYREEENGRGNFPPRFSGLQFPNYSSELNVNALELDDSALYLCASSLITSAGELFFGEGSRLTVL.

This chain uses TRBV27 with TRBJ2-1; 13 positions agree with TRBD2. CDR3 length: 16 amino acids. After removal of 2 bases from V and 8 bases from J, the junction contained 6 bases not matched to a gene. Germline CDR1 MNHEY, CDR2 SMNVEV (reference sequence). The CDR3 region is CASSLPGLAGVYEQFF. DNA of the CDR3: TGTGCCAGCAGTTTACCCGGACTAGCGGGAGTATATGAGCAGTTCTTC.

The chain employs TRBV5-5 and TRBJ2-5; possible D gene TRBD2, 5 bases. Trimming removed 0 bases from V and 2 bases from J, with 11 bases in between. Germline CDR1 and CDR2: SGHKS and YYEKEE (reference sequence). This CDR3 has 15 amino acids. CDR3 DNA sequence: TGTGCCAGCAGCTTGGGTTTAGCGTGGCAAGAGACCCAGTACTTC. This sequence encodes CASSLGLAWQETQYF.

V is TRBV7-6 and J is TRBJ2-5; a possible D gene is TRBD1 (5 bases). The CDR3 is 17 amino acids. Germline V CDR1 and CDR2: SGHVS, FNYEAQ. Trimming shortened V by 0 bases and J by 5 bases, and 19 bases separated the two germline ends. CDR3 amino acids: CASSLALWGGNRETQYF. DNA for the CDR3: TGTGCCAGCAGCTTAGCGCTATGGGGTGGCAACAGGGAGACCCAGTACTTC.

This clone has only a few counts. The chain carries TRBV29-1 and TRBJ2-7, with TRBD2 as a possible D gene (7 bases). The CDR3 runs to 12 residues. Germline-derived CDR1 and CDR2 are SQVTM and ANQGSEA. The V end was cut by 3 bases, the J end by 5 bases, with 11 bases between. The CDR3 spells CSVEGGLNEQYF. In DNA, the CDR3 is TGCAGCGTTGAGGGGGGGCTAAACGAGCAGTACTTC.

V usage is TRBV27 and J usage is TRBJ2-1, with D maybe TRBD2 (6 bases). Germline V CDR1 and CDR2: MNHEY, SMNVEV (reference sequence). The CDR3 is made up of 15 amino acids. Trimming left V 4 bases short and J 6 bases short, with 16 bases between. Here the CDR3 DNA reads TGTGCCAGCAGTTCCAGCGGGCAGCCCTTCAATGAGCAGTTCTTC. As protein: CASSSSGQPFNEQFF.

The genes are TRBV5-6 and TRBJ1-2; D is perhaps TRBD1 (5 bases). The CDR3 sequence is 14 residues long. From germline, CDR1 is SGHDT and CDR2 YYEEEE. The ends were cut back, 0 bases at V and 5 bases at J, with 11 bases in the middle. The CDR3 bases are TGTGCCAGCAGCTTGGGGATTCAGGGTTATGGCTACACCTTC. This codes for CASSLGIQGYGYTF.

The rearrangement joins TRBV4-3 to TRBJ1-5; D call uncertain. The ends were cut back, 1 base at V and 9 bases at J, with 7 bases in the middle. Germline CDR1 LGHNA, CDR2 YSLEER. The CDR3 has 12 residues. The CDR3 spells CASSQGAGPQHF. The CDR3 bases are TGCGCCAGCAGCCAAGGGGCAGGGCCCCAGCATTTT.

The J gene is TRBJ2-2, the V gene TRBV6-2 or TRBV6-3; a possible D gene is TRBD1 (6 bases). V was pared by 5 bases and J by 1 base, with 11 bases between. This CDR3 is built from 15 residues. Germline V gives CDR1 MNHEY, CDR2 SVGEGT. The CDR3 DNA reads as TGTGCCAGCAGTACACGGACAGTGAACACCGGGGAGCTGTTTTTT. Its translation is CASSTRTVNTGELFF.

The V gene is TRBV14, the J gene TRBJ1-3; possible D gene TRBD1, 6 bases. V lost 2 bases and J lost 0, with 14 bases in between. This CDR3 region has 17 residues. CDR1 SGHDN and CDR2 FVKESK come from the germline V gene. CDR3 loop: CASSQLLDSLSGNTIYF. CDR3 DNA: TGTGCCAGCAGCCAATTATTGGACAGCCTCTCTGGAAACACCATATATTTT.

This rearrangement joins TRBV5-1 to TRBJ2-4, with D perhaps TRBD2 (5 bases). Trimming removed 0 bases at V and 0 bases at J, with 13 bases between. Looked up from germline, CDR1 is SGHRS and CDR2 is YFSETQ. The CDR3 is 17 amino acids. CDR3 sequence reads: CASSLGVGEIAKNIQYF. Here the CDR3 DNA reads TGCGCCAGCAGCTTGGGAGTGGGAGAGATAGCCAAAAACATTCAGTACTTC.

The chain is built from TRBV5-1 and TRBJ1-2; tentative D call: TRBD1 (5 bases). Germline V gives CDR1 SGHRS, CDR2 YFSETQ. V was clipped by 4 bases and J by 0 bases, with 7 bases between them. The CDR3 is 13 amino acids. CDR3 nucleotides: TGCGCCAGCAGCCTGACAGCTAACTATGGCTACACCTTC. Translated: CASSLTANYGYTF.

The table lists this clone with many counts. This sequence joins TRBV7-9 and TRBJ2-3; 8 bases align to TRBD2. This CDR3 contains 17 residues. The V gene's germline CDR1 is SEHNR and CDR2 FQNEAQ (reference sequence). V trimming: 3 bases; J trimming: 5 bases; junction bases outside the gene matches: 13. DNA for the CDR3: TGTGCCAGCAGCTTTACTGGGACTAGATTTCCCCAAGATACGCAGTATTTT. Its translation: CASSFTGTRFPQDTQYF.

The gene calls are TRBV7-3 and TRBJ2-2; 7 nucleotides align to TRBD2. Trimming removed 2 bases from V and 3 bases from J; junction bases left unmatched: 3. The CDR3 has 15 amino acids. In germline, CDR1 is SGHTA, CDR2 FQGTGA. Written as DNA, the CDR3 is TGTGCCAGCAGCTTAGTAGCGGGTGACACCGGGGAGCTGTTTTTT. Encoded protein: CASSLVAGDTGELFF.

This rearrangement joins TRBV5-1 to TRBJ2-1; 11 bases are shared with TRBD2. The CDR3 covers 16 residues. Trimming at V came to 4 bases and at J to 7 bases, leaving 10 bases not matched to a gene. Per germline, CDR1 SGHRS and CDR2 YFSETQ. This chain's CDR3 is CASSHNRLAGKNEQFF. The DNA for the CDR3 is TGCGCCAGCAGCCACAATAGACTAGCGGGAAAGAATGAGCAGTTCTTC.

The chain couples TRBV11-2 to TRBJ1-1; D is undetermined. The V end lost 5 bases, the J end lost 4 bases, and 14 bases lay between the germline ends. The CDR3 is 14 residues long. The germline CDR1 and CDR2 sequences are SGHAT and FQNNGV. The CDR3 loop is CASSIGPSGTEAFF. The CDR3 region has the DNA TGTGCCAGCAGCATTGGTCCCTCGGGCACTGAAGCTTTCTTT.

CDR3 sequence reads: CASIAPAGTGGSYEQYF. CDR3 DNA sequence: TGTGCCAGCATTGCCCCAGCAGGGACAGGGGGCTCCTACGAGCAGTACTTC. The rearrangement joins TRBV28 to TRBJ2-7; 11 nucleotides align to TRBD1. CDR1 is MDHEN, CDR2 SYDVKM, per germline. Unmatched junction bases numbered 11, after V lost 7 bases and J lost 0 bases. The CDR3 runs 17 residues.

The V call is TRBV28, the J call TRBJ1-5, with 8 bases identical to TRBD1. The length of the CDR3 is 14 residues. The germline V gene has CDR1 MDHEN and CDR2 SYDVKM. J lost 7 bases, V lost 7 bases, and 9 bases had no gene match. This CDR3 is CASTLRTGKQPQHF. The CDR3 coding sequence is TGTGCCAGCACCCTTAGGACAGGGAAACAGCCCCAGCATTTT.

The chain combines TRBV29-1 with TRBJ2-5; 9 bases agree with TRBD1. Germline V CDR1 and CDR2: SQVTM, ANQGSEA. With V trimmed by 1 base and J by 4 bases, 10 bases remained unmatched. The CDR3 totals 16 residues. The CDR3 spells CSVEGLGQGRGETQYF. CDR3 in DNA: TGCAGCGTTGAAGGCCTCGGACAGGGGAGGGGAGAGACCCAGTACTTC.

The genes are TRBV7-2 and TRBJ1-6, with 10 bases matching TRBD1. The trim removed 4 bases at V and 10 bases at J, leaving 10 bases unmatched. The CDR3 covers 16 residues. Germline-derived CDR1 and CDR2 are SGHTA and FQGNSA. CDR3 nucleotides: TGTGCCAGCAGCTCACATGACAGGGGGCTCGAATCACCCCTCCACTTT. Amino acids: CASSSHDRGLESPLHF.

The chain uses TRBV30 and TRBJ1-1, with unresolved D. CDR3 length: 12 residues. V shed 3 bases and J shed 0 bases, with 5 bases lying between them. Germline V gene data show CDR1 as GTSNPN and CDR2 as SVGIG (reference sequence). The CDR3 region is CAWRRLNTEAFF. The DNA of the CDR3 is TGTGCCTGGAGGCGGTTGAACACTGAAGCTTTCTTT.